Listed below are T cell receptor beta chains from one sample, sequenced in a study of regulatory T cells in long-lasting Graves disease. One entry per CDR3 protein results from TCRdb running MiXCR on the multiplex PCR reads. The sample has about 470,000 distinct CDR3 sequences; about a fifth are singletons. This sample comprised peripheral blood mononuclear cells (PBMCs), obtained when the disease was refractory, from a patient treated with antithyroid drugs. These receptors were collected from a female donor with Graves disease. The CDR3 runs from the conserved cysteine through the conserved F or W. A D gene is named only where the DNA matches it firmly. Some rows have no size entry. The others give once, few or many, or a class for an expanded clone.

>16|TRBD2|TRBJ2-2|TRBV7-9|few
TGTGCCAGCAGCTTATATAGCGGGAGCTCGGAAGGGGAGCTGTTTTTT
CASSLYSGSSEGELFF
>14|.|TRBJ2-5|TRBV6-9|.
TGTGCCAGCAGTTACGGGATGGGACCTTGGACCCAGTACTTC
CASSYGMGPWTQYF
>13|.|TRBJ2-3|TRBV7-2|.
TGTGCCAGCAGCTTTGTACCAATGGATACGCAGTATTTT
CASSFVPMDTQYF
>13|.|TRBJ1-1|TRBV20-1|.
TGCAGTGCAATCAGGTCCATGAACACTGAAGCTTTCTTT
CSAIRSMNTEAFF
>17|TRBD1|TRBJ1-4|TRBV28|many
TGTGCCAGCAGTCATACAGGGGGCGTGGGGATATTTGAAAAACTGTTTTTT
CASSHTGGVGIFEKLFF
>15|.|TRBJ2-5|TRBV6-5|.
TGTGCCAGCAGTTCGGGCGACTTTTCTTTCGAGACCCAGTACTTC
CASSSGDFSFETQYF
>15|.|TRBJ2-7|TRBV7-2|.
TGTGCCAGCAGCTTCGGGGGACAAACCTCCTACGAGCAGTACTTC
CASSFGGQTSYEQYF
>14|.|TRBJ1-6|TRBV20-1|many
TGCAGTGCTAGAGGGAGCTCCTATAATTCACCCCTCCACTTT
CSARGSSYNSPLHF
>15|.|TRBJ1-1|TRBV7-2|few
TGTGCCAGCAGCTTAGTCTGGGCATTGAGCACTGAAGCTTTCTTT
CASSLVWALSTEAFF
>16|.|TRBJ1-6|TRBV7-2|.
TGTGCCAGCAGCTTAGCGCTAATGACTGCAAATTCACCCCTCCACTTT
CASSLALMTANSPLHF
>16|.|TRBJ1-1|TRBV12-3/TRBV12-4|.
TGTGCCAGCAGACCCGAGACAGGAGATTTGAACACTGAAGCTTTCTTT
CASRPETGDLNTEAFF
>14|TRBD1|TRBJ1-2|TRBV28|many
TGTGCCAGCACTTCTCCGACAGGGGGCAACGGCTACACCTTC
CASTSPTGGNGYTF
>18|TRBD2|TRBJ2-2|TRBV6-1|few
TGTGCCAGCAGTGGGGGACTAGCGGGGGGATCGAACACCGGGGAGCTGTTTTTT
CASSGGLAGGSNTGELFF
>15|.|TRBJ2-5|TRBV5-1|few
TGCGCCAGCAGCTTGGTATACGGGTTACAAGAGACCCAGTACTTC
CASSLVYGLQETQYF
>14|.|TRBJ1-5|TRBV6-1|few
TGTGCCAGCACCCTTGTTGGGGGAAATCAGCCCCAGCATTTT
CASTLVGGNQPQHF
>13|.|TRBJ2-7|TRBV27|many
TGTGCCAGCAGTTTCTCGGCCTCCTACGAGCAGTACTTC
CASSFSASYEQYF
>14|.|TRBJ1-1|TRBV28|.
TGTGCCAGCAGACCTACAGTCTTGAACACTGAAGCTTTCTTT
CASRPTVLNTEAFF
>13|.|TRBJ2-1|TRBV10-3|.
TGTGCCATCCTACGGGCAGATAACAATGAGCAGTTCTTC
CAILRADNNEQFF
>13|.|TRBJ1-6|TRBV2|many
TGTGCCAGCAGTGAACAGGGCGATTCACCCCTCCACTTT
CASSEQGDSPLHF
>16|TRBD2|TRBJ2-7|TRBV20-1|.
TGCAGTGCTAGGGCCGGGACTAGCGGGAGTCGGTACGAGCAGTACTTC
CSARAGTSGSRYEQYF
>14|TRBD2|TRBJ2-7|TRBV24-1|many
TGTGCCACCAGTTATTATCGGGAGGAAGACGAGCAGTACTTC
CATSYYREEDEQYF
>14|TRBD2|TRBJ2-7|TRBV6-1|few
TGTGCCAGCAGTGATCAAGCGGGACCCTACGAGCAGTACTTC
CASSDQAGPYEQYF
>15|.|TRBJ1-2|TRBV6-1|many
TGTGCCAGCACAGCGGCGACGCCCTTGCAGTATGGCTACACCTTC
CASTAATPLQYGYTF
>17|TRBD2|TRBJ2-5|TRBV28|once
TGTGCCAGCAGCCAAGGAGAGCGGGGGGGCTTCGGAGAGACCCAGTACTTC
CASSQGERGGFGETQYF
>15|.|TRBJ2-4|TRBV5-1|many
TGCGCCAGCAGAGGTAGCGGACTAGCCAAAAACATTCAGTACTTC
CASRGSGLAKNIQYF